The 18 T cell receptor beta chains reported below all come from one sample, sequenced in a study of cytotoxic CD8 clonotypes in ibrutinib-treated CLL. Data came from immunoSEQ multiplex PCR; TCRdb stores just in-frame clones and leaves some out. Among hundreds of thousands of clones listed, 60% to 75% were seen once. The sample here was PBMCs, taken after 24 months of ibrutinib treatment. Every receptor here comes from a human donor with chronic lymphocytic leukemia.

The chain carries TRBV7-9 and TRBJ1-6; D is perhaps TRBD1 (6 bases). V was shortened by 5 bases and J by 8 bases, with 7 bases between the two germline ends. Germline V gene sequence: CDR1 SEHNR, CDR2 FQNEAQ (reference sequence). CDR3 length equals 12 residues. Written as DNA, the CDR3 is TGTGCCAGCAGCCGACAGGATTCACCCCTCCACTTT. Protein sequence: CASSRQDSPLHF.

Here the CDR3 reads CASSLGGGAPGELFF. The DNA of the CDR3 is TGTGCCAGCAGTTTGGGGGGAGGAGCACCCGGGGAGCTGTTTTTT. The chain carries TRBV28 and TRBJ2-2, with TRBD2 as a possible D gene (6 bases). The CDR3 is made up of 15 amino acids. CDR1 is MDHEN and CDR2 is SYDVKM in the germline V gene. V dropped 3 bases and J dropped 6 bases, with 14 bases sitting between them.

The chain uses TRBV9 and TRBJ2-2; D may be TRBD1 (5 bases). Between the trimmed V and J ends, which lost 3 bases and 0 bases, there was a span of 6 bases. The CDR3 is 14 residues long. Germline assignment: CDR1 SGDLS and CDR2 YYNGEE. In nucleotides, the CDR3 is TGTGCCAGCAGCGGGACACCGAACACCGGGGAGCTGTTTTTT. This sequence encodes CASSGTPNTGELFF.

This chain joins TRBV6-5 and TRBJ2-7; D call uncertain. The CDR3 is made up of 14 amino acids. V lost 6 bases and J lost 3, with 15 bases in between. Germline CDR1 MNHEY, CDR2 SVGAGI. CDR3 coding DNA: TGTGCCAGCAGCCCTTGGGCTGGCTTCTACGAGCAGTACTTC. It encodes CASSPWAGFYEQYF.

This chain uses TRBV7-9 with TRBJ2-7; D unclear. Germline V gene data show CDR1 as SEHNR and CDR2 as FQNEAQ (reference sequence). This CDR3 comprises 14 residues. With 3 bases removed from V and 0 bases from J, the gap between germline ends came to 9 bases. This CDR3 reads CASSLDVDSYEQYF. Here the CDR3 DNA reads TGTGCCAGCAGCTTGGACGTCGACTCCTACGAGCAGTACTTC.

This clone was seen just once. The J gene is TRBJ2-5, the V gene TRBV25-1, with 10 positions matching TRBD2. With 8 bases clipped from V and 4 bases from J, the junction kept 4 bases outside the gene matches. Germline CDR1 reads MGHDK; CDR2 reads SYGVNS. This CDR3 has 13 residues. CDR3 residues: CASGIAGGETQYF. In DNA, the CDR3 is TGTGCCAGCGGGATAGCGGGAGGAGAGACCCAGTACTTC.

V usage is TRBV25-1 and J usage is TRBJ2-1; D gene uncertain. V was clipped by 3 bases and J by 4 bases, with 22 bases between them. This CDR3 region has 18 residues. Germline assignment: CDR1 MGHDK and CDR2 SYGVNS. CDR3 nucleotide sequence: TGTGCCAGCAGTGATTTTCGGAACTCCAGTCCGATGTACAATGAGCAGTTCTTC. Protein product: CASSDFRNSSPMYNEQFF.

This chain connects TRBV5-6 to TRBJ2-7; D is ambiguous. With 2 bases removed from V and 3 bases from J, the gap between germline ends came to 9 bases. The CDR3 has 13 amino acids. Germline V CDR1 and CDR2: SGHDT, YYEEEE. CDR3 loop: CASSFGSVYEQYF. DNA of the CDR3: TGTGCCAGCAGCTTCGGCAGCGTCTACGAGCAGTACTTC.

The chain carries TRBV2 and TRBJ2-5; 8 positions match TRBD1. The CDR3 sequence is 14 residues long. Trimming took 8 bases from V and 4 from J; bases not matched to a gene: 9. CDR1 SNHLY and CDR2 FYNNEI come from the germline V gene. This CDR3 is CASDLGQGRETQYF. DNA for the CDR3: TGTGCCAGCGATCTCGGACAGGGCAGAGAGACCCAGTACTTC.

The CDR3 sequence: CASSQDLGPTNQPQHF. CDR3 sequence (DNA): TGCGCCAGCAGCCAAGACCTGGGGCCAACCAATCAGCCCCAGCATTTT. This chain joins TRBV4-1 and TRBJ1-5; possible D gene TRBD1, 5 bases. The CDR3 is 16 amino acids. The germline gives CDR1 MGHRA, CDR2 YSYEKL. Trimming stripped 0 bases from V and 3 bases from J, with 12 bases between.

The chain couples TRBV30 to TRBJ1-2; no clear D. This CDR3 has 14 residues. The V and J ends lost 4 bases and 5 bases respectively, with 17 bases between them. The V gene's germline CDR1 is GTSNPN and CDR2 SVGIG (reference sequence). The CDR3 DNA sequence: TGTGCCTGGAATCCCATTTCTCCGAGGTATGGCTACACCTTC. Its translation: CAWNPISPRYGYTF.

This clone showed up just a few times. This CDR3 reads CASSEVRLTSYEQYF. Here the CDR3 DNA reads TGTGCCAGCAGTGAGGTGCGTTTGACCTCCTACGAGCAGTACTTC. The rearrangement links TRBV2 to TRBJ2-7, with D uncertain. V lost 3 bases and J lost 0, with 12 bases in between. The CDR3 contains 15 residues. Germline V lookup: CDR1 SNHLY, CDR2 FYNNEI.

This clone was found a few times. The V gene is TRBV28, the J gene TRBJ1-2, with D unclear. V was trimmed by 3 bases and J by 8 bases, leaving 10 bases between them. There are 12 residues in the CDR3. Per germline, CDR1 MDHEN and CDR2 SYDVKM. In nucleotides, the CDR3 is TGTGCCAGCAGTTTTCCCCCGGAGGGCTACACCTTC. Translating it yields CASSFPPEGYTF.

The rearrangement links TRBV2 to TRBJ1-5, with 8 bases matching TRBD1. Losses at the gene ends were 7 bases for V and 4 bases for J; bases not matched to a gene: 3. The CDR3 is 13 amino acids. Germline CDR1 reads SNHLY; CDR2 reads FYNNEI. As DNA, the CDR3 is TGTGCCAGCAAGGGACAGGCTAATCAGCCCCAGCATTTT. The encoded protein is CASKGQANQPQHF.

This chain links TRBV27 with TRBJ2-1; D is perhaps TRBD1 (6 bases). Germline CDR1 is MNHEY and CDR2 is SMNVEV (reference sequence). There are 11 residues in the CDR3. Between the trimmed V and J ends, which lost 8 bases and 8 bases, there was a span of 10 bases. CDR3 sequence (DNA): TGTGCCAGCTCCGAGGGGGATGAGCAGTTCTTC. It encodes CASSEGDEQFF.

Only a few counts were recorded for this clone. The chain carries TRBV29-1 and TRBJ2-1, with a weak D call TRBD1 (5 bases). The germline CDR1 and CDR2 sequences are SQVTM and ANQGSEA. CDR3 length: 12 amino acids. Between the trimmed V and J ends, which lost 3 bases and 9 bases, there was a span of 12 bases. The CDR3 sequence: CSVEVRAGEQFF. The CDR3 region has the DNA TGCAGCGTTGAGGTCAGGGCAGGTGAGCAGTTCTTC.

The chain combines TRBV30 with TRBJ2-7; D is undetermined. Germline V CDR1 and CDR2: GTSNPN, SVGIG (reference sequence). V was cut by 3 bases and J by 0 bases, with 9 bases left in between. This CDR3 is built from 13 residues. Here the CDR3 reads CAWRITSSYEQYF. As DNA, the CDR3 is TGTGCCTGGAGGATCACAAGCTCCTACGAGCAGTACTTC. Together with reference TRBV30 and TRBJ2-7, the CDR3 gives the full variable domain: SQTIHQWPATLVQPVGSPLSLECTVEGTSNPNLYWYRQAAGRGLQLLFYSVGIGQISSEVPQNLSASRPQDRQFILSSKKLLLSDSGFYLCAWRITSSYEQYFGPGTRLTVT.

V and J are TRBV5-1 and TRBJ2-7; TRBD2 matches 10 bases. After removal of 0 bases from V and 2 bases from J, the junction contained 5 bases not matched to a gene. This CDR3 comprises 16 residues. Germline loops: CDR1 SGHRS, CDR2 YFSETQ. CDR3 sequence reads: CASSLGGSGRAYEQYF. CDR3 DNA sequence: TGCGCCAGCAGCTTGGGAGGAAGCGGGAGGGCCTACGAGCAGTACTTC.